This entry is about one TCR beta chain. The antigen remains unidentified. Looked up from germline, CDR1 is MNHEY and CDR2 is SMNVEV (reference sequence). CDR3 size: 15 residues. The data originate from a study of monozygotic twins with inflammatory bowel disease. Eight cDNA synthesis reactions were run for every sample. From the 5' RACE reads, TCRdb lists one entry per CDR3 protein and no DNA. Its table records 330,000 or so distinct CDR3 sequences. Findings and caveats of the study: TCRbeta diversity (inverse Simpson) was lower in IBD patients than in healthy co-twins. People with IBD had fewer clonotypes in common with others than healthy twins did, especially with disease activity.

The chain recombines TRBV27 with TRBJ2-1; the TCRdb D gene call, TRBD2, has no DNA to confirm it. Specimen: blood. The source of this sequence is a human donor with ulcerative colitis or Crohn's disease, or a healthy co-twin of an affected twin (not recorded which). CDR3 sequence: CASRTSGTFYNEQFF.